The following is a T cell receptor (beta chain) sequence with its context. Its antigen remains unidentified. Here immunoSEQ multiplex PCR was the method, and the copy in TCRdb shows in-frame clones only, minus some. The top ten clones hold less than 5% of a sample with over 100,000 clones, 85% to 95% of them seen once. The data stem from a study of T cell responses to AZD1222 COVID-19 vaccine. Overall study: Both about-4-week and about-12-week second-dose recipients were combined. Whole-study findings and limits: Seropositive at baseline were only a handful of AZD1222 recipients. In all cases, repertoires were sampled only after the peak T cell response. The donor group comprised mostly white British people and more females; the analysis possibly underestimated clonal diversity.

From germline, CDR1 is MNHEY and CDR2 SMNVEV (reference sequence). Losses at the gene ends were 6 bases for V and 7 bases for J; bases not matched to a gene: 10. CDR3 size: 15 residues. The source is an adult in good health. Sequences were derived from peripheral blood, sampled on day 0 of AZD1222 vaccination. This chain links TRBV27 with TRBJ1-5; 9 nucleotides match TRBD1. The CDR3 spells CASSRGTGSQQPQHF. CDR3 nucleotide sequence: TGTGCCAGCAGCCGCGGGACAGGGTCCCAGCAGCCCCAGCATTTT.